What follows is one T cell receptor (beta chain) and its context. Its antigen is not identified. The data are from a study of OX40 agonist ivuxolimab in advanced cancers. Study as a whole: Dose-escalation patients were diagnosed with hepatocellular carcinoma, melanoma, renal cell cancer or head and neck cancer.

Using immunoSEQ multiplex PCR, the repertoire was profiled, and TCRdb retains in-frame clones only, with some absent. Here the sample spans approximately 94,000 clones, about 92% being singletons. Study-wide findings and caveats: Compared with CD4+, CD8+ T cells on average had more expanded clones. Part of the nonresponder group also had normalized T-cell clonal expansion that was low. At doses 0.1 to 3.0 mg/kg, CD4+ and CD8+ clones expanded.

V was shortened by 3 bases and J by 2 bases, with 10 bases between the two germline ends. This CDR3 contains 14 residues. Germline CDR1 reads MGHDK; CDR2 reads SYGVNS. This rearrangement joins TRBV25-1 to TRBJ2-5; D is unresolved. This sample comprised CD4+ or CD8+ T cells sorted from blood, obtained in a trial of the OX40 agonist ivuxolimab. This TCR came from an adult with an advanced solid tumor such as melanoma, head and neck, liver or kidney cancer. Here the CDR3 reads CASSERTNQETQYF. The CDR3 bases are TGTGCCAGCAGTGAGCGGACCAATCAAGAGACCCAGTACTTC.